Presented here are 23 T cell receptor beta chains from one specimen sequenced in a study of beta chain features in type 1 diabetes. Investigators reverse transcribed all isolated RNA, so they sequenced expressed TCRB transcripts. Here immunoSEQ multiplex PCR was the method, and the copy in TCRdb shows in-frame clones only, minus some. The sample consists of 450,000 or so clones, more than 9.5% of them appearing once. The specimen was naive CD4+ T cells from blood. Receptor source: a woman aged 18-29 years in good health.

Worth noting for this clone: Other nucleotide sequences from this sample produce the same CDR3. The chain is built from TRBV4-1 and TRBJ1-2; D gene unclear. Looked up from germline, CDR1 is MGHRA and CDR2 is YSYEKL. This CDR3 has 13 amino acids. Trimming removed 1 base from V and 0 bases from J, with 3 bases in between. The CDR3 loop is CASSQVANYGYTF. The CDR3 nucleotides are TGCGCCAGCAGCCAAGTTGCTAACTATGGCTACACCTTC.

This clone was counted a few times. The chain recombines TRBV7-2 with TRBJ2-2; D gene uncertain. The V gene's germline CDR1 is SGHTA and CDR2 FQGNSA. The CDR3 loop spans 15 amino acids. The germline V and J ends were trimmed by 3 bases and 3 bases, with 11 bases remaining between them. CDR3 nucleotides: TGTGCCAGCAGCTTTAGAAATTTGGACACCGGGGAGCTGTTTTTT. Translated, it gives CASSFRNLDTGELFF. Filled out from reference TRBV7-2 and TRBJ2-2, the complete variable domain reads GAGVSQSPSNKVTEKGKDVELRCDPISGHTALYWYRQSLGQGLEFLIYFQGNSAPDKSGLPSDRFSAERTGGSVSTLTIQRTQQEDSAVYLCASSFRNLDTGELFFGEGSRLTVL.

The table lists this clone with a few counts. V is TRBV15 and J is TRBJ1-2; D call uncertain. The CDR3 loop spans 16 amino acids. Per the germline V gene, CDR1 is LNHNV and CDR2 is YYDKDF (reference sequence). V shed 0 bases and J shed 0 bases, with 11 bases lying between them. In DNA form, the CDR3 reads TGTGCCACCAGCAGAGATCCACGGGTGACTAACTATGGCTACACCTTC. It is translated as CATSRDPRVTNYGYTF.

The chain recombines TRBV7-2 with TRBJ2-5; TRBD2 matches 9 bases. Germline CDR1 is SGHTA and CDR2 is FQGNSA. J was trimmed by 5 bases and V by 2 bases; bases with no gene match: 12. CDR3 size: 17 residues. The CDR3 nucleotides are TGTGCCAGCAGCTTATTAAAGACTAGCGGCTCCGGGGAGACCCAGTACTTC. It specifies CASSLLKTSGSGETQYF.

V gene TRBV28 combines with J gene TRBJ1-2; D remains unclear. Trimming took 4 bases from V and 4 from J, leaving 10 bases between them. There are 13 residues in the CDR3. The germline V gene has CDR1 MDHEN and CDR2 SYDVKM. DNA for the CDR3: TGTGCCAGCAGTTGGACCGGCCCCTATGGCTACACCTTC. Protein product: CASSWTGPYGYTF.

This clone was observed a handful of times. The CDR3 region is CATSRQGLAGGSDTQYF. In nucleotides, the CDR3 is TGTGCCACCAGCAGACAAGGACTAGCGGGAGGCTCAGATACGCAGTATTTT. The chain combines TRBV15 with TRBJ2-3, with TRBD2 matching 14 bases. Germline V gives CDR1 LNHNV, CDR2 YYDKDF (reference sequence). V shed 2 bases and J 4 bases; nucleotides not matched to a gene: 5. This CDR3 spans 17 amino acids.

This clone was seen a few times. V and J are TRBV25-1 and TRBJ1-2, with D possibly TRBD1 on 5 matching bases. Germline CDR1 is MGHDK and CDR2 is SYGVNS. V shed 1 base and J shed 8 bases, with 17 bases lying between them. The CDR3 sequence is 15 residues long. CDR3 sequence: CASSESWGTKRGYTF. The CDR3 coding sequence is TGTGCCAGCAGTGAATCTTGGGGGACCAAGAGGGGCTACACCTTC.

This clone was seen more than once but under ten times. This chain joins TRBV5-1 and TRBJ2-1, with D unclear. The V and J ends lost 2 bases and 8 bases respectively, with 11 bases between them. Per germline, CDR1 SGHRS and CDR2 YFSETQ. This CDR3 is 13 amino acids long. CDR3 coding DNA: TGCGCCAGCAGCTTTGCAGCTCGAGATGAGCAGTTCTTC. It codes for CASSFAARDEQFF.

The V gene is TRBV4-1, the J gene TRBJ2-4, with TRBD1 as a possible D gene (6 bases). CDR1 and CDR2 (germline): MGHRA, YSYEKL. CDR3 length: 14 residues. The ends were cut back, 5 bases at V and 6 bases at J, with 14 bases in the middle. CDR3 bases: TGCGCCAGCAGCGAGACAGGTCCGGGAAACATTCAGTACTTC. Residues: CASSETGPGNIQYF.

This clone showed up just a few times. This chain connects TRBV6-5 to TRBJ1-1; D is unresolved. Trimming removed 0 bases at V and 1 base at J, with 12 bases between. CDR1 is MNHEY, CDR2 SVGAGI, per germline. The CDR3 spans 16 residues. The CDR3 protein is CASSYSSWVGNTEAFF. DNA for the CDR3: TGTGCCAGCAGTTACTCGAGTTGGGTGGGGAACACTGAAGCTTTCTTT.

This clone came up a few times. V usage is TRBV5-4 and J usage is TRBJ1-2; no reliable D call. In germline, CDR1 is SGHNT, CDR2 YYREEE (reference sequence). This CDR3 has 13 residues. The germline V and J ends were trimmed by 0 bases and 4 bases, with 7 bases remaining between them. The CDR3 loop is CASSLAAVYGYTF. In nucleotides, the CDR3 is TGTGCCAGCAGCTTGGCAGCAGTCTATGGCTACACCTTC.

There are a few counts of this clone. V usage is TRBV19 and J usage is TRBJ1-1; D perhaps matches TRBD1 (5 bases). The length of the CDR3 is 14 residues. CDR1 LNHDA and CDR2 SQIVND come from the germline V gene (reference sequence). V was shortened by 8 bases and J by 3 bases, with 16 bases between the two germline ends. The CDR3 loop is CASVDVGRDTEAFF. The CDR3 DNA is TGTGCCAGTGTCGATGTGGGCAGGGACACTGAAGCTTTCTTT.

This clone has only a few counts. The rearrangement joins TRBV7-9 to TRBJ2-6, with D perhaps matching TRBD1 (5 bases). V gave up 11 bases and J gave up 1 base, with 18 bases separating them. The CDR3 runs 16 residues. Germline V gene data show CDR1 as SEHNR and CDR2 as FQNEAQ (reference sequence). The CDR3 protein is CAHPKPRESGANVLTF. CDR3 in DNA: TGTGCCCACCCCAAACCCAGGGAATCTGGGGCCAACGTCCTGACTTTC.

In this sample, this clone turned up a few times. CDR3 sequence (DNA): TGTGCCAGCAGCTTATTTAAGGGGACAACCTCCTACGAGCAGTACTTC. This gives the protein CASSLFKGTTSYEQYF. This chain uses TRBV7-2 with TRBJ2-7; weak D call: TRBD1 (6 bases). Deletions cut 2 bases from V and 0 bases from J, with 14 bases between. The CDR3 covers 16 residues. Germline CDR1 is SGHTA and CDR2 is FQGNSA.

The J gene is TRBJ2-7, the V gene TRBV7-2; 9 nucleotides match TRBD1. The V gene's germline CDR1 is SGHTA and CDR2 FQGNSA. The CDR3 extends over 17 amino acids. V dropped 2 bases and J dropped 0; count of bases not matched to a gene: 8. CDR3 nucleotide sequence: TGTGCCAGCAGCTTAATAACAGGGGGCTTAACCTCCTACGAGCAGTACTTC. This translates into CASSLITGGLTSYEQYF.

This clone showed up just a few times. Other DNA sequences in the same sample also yield this CDR3. This chain joins TRBV5-1 and TRBJ2-5; no reliable D call. CDR3 length: 12 residues. Germline CDR1 is SGHRS and CDR2 is YFSETQ. The ends were cut back, 0 bases at V and 5 bases at J, with 5 bases in the middle. The CDR3 loop is CASSLDRETQYF. CDR3 sequence (DNA): TGCGCCAGCAGCTTGGACCGGGAGACCCAGTACTTC.

This clone was observed a few times. The V and J genes are TRBV9 and TRBJ2-3; 8 bases fit TRBD2. Trimming cost V 3 bases and J 6 bases; bases outside gene matches: 6. Germline assignment: CDR1 SGDLS and CDR2 YYNGEE. This CDR3 has 14 residues. This CDR3 is CASSALAGTDTQYF. The CDR3 nucleotides read TGTGCCAGCAGCGCGTTAGCGGGGACTGATACGCAGTATTTT.

The rearrangement links TRBV18 to TRBJ2-1, with D possibly being TRBD2 (5 bases). This CDR3 is built from 15 residues. Germline loops: CDR1 KGHSH, CDR2 LQKENI. Trimming removed 3 bases from V and 5 bases from J, with 14 bases in between. Here the CDR3 reads CASSPAGGTNNEQFF. The CDR3 nucleotides are TGTGCCAGCTCACCGGCGGGTGGTACGAACAATGAGCAGTTCTTC. Variable domain in full (rest from reference TRBV18 and TRBJ2-1): NAGVMQNPRHLVRRRGQEARLRCSPMKGHSHVYWYRQLPEEGLKFMVYLQKENIIDESGMPKERFSAEFPKEGPSILRIQQVVRGDSAAYFCASSPAGGTNNEQFFGPGTRLTVL.

The chain combines TRBV11-3 with TRBJ2-3; 13 bases align to TRBD2. J lost 2 bases, V lost 5 bases, and 10 bases had no gene match. CDR1 is SGHNT and CDR2 is YENEEA in the germline V gene. CDR3 length: 18 residues. Written as DNA, the CDR3 is TGTGCCAGCAGCCTCCGGACTAGCGGGAGTGCTAACACAGATACGCAGTATTTT. This codes for CASSLRTSGSANTDTQYF.

The V gene is TRBV6-5, the J gene TRBJ2-3; TRBD2 aligns across 9 bases. The CDR3 length is 16 residues. CDR1 is MNHEY and CDR2 is SVGAGI in the germline V gene. V was pared by 2 bases and J by 2 bases, with 5 bases of the junction left unmatched. The CDR3 DNA sequence: TGTGCCAGCAGTTACGTAGCGGGAGTTTCCACAGATACGCAGTATTTT. Protein: CASSYVAGVSTDTQYF.

The gene calls are TRBV29-1 and TRBJ2-7; D is perhaps TRBD1 or TRBD2 (5 bases each). From germline, CDR1 is SQVTM and CDR2 ANQGSEA. This CDR3 has 14 amino acids. V lost 3 bases to trimming and J lost 4 bases, with 16 bases between them. In DNA form, the CDR3 reads TGCAGCGTTGAGGGTAGGGGACCTCAGTACGAGCAGTACTTC. This codes for CSVEGRGPQYEQYF.

The chain has TRBV7-3 and TRBJ2-7; unclear D gene. The CDR3 sequence is 14 residues long. V lost 2 bases and J 4 bases, leaving 12 bases between the germline ends. Germline lookup yields CDR1 SGHTA and CDR2 FQGTGA. The CDR3 spells CASSLGLDGYEQYF. The CDR3 DNA is TGTGCCAGCAGCTTAGGCCTCGACGGTTACGAGCAGTACTTC.

There are a few counts of this clone. The V call is TRBV28, the J call TRBJ2-1; perhaps D is TRBD1 or TRBD2 (6 bases each). Germline-derived CDR1 and CDR2 are MDHEN and SYDVKM. The CDR3 has 15 residues. The V end lost 4 bases, the J end lost 3 bases, and 13 bases lay between the germline ends. The CDR3 bases are TGTGCCAGCAGTTGGGGGGCTAGCGTCTACAATGAGCAGTTCTTC. Translated, it gives CASSWGASVYNEQFF.